The 18 T cell receptor beta chains presented below share a single source sample, sequenced in a study of OX40 agonist ivuxolimab in advanced cancers. Some clones are missing from TCRdb's copy, which holds only in-frame ones; the method was immunoSEQ multiplex PCR. The sample yields roughly 71,000 clones, about 79% seen once. This sample comprised CD4+ or CD8+ T cells sorted from blood, obtained in a trial of the OX40 agonist ivuxolimab. All receptors come from an adult with an advanced solid tumor such as melanoma, head and neck, liver or kidney cancer.

The chain couples TRBV27 to TRBJ2-6; D ambiguous. The CDR3 loop spans 15 amino acids. V lost 4 bases to trimming and J lost 0 bases, with 7 bases between them. Germline V gene sequence: CDR1 MNHEY, CDR2 SMNVEV (reference sequence). DNA for the CDR3: TGTGCCAGCAGTTATCTGGGCTCTGGGGCCAACGTCCTGACTTTC. Translated, it gives CASSYLGSGANVLTF.

This CDR3 reads CASSQGSGRVDEQFF. CDR3 nucleotide sequence: TGTGCCAGCAGCCAAGGCAGCGGGAGGGTCGATGAGCAGTTCTTC. The chain recombines TRBV14 with TRBJ2-1, with 10 bases matching TRBD2. Looked up from germline, CDR1 is SGHDN and CDR2 is FVKESK. The V segment lost 1 base and the J segment 8 bases; nucleotides outside the gene matches: 5. The CDR3 loop spans 15 amino acids.

The chain recombines TRBV9 with TRBJ2-5; 7 nucleotides align to TRBD2. In germline, CDR1 is SGDLS, CDR2 YYNGEE. This CDR3 is built from 15 residues. The ends lost 2 bases at V and 2 bases at J; junction bases unmatched: 6. CDR3 coding DNA: TGTGCCAGCAGCGTGTCTAGCGGAGCTCAAGAGACCCAGTACTTC. It yields the protein CASSVSSGAQETQYF.

The chain has TRBV20-1 and TRBJ2-1; D possibly corresponds to TRBD2 (6 bases). Trimming pared 6 bases from V and 9 bases from J, leaving 9 bases between. This CDR3 spans 10 amino acids. The germline V gene encodes CDR1 DFQATT and CDR2 SNEGSKA (reference sequence). The CDR3 DNA follows: TGCAGTGCCACGGGAGTTGAGCAGTTCTTC. This sequence encodes CSATGVEQFF.

This clone was seen once. The chain employs TRBV10-3 and TRBJ2-1; 11 bases agree with TRBD2. The CDR3 totals 13 residues. Germline V lookup: CDR1 ENHRY, CDR2 SYGVKD. The V gene end was trimmed by 9 bases and the J gene end by 9 bases; junction bases not matched to a gene: 7. CDR3 protein: CAMGLAEVGEQFF. CDR3 coding DNA: TGTGCCATGGGACTAGCGGAAGTGGGTGAGCAGTTCTTC.

The chain is built from TRBV2 and TRBJ2-7; no reliable D call. V was clipped by 6 bases and J by 2 bases, with 8 bases between them. The CDR3 spans 12 residues. CDR1 SNHLY and CDR2 FYNNEI come from the germline V gene. The CDR3 nucleotides are TGTGCCAGCAGCGGTAGCCCCTACGAGCAGTACTTC. Encoded protein: CASSGSPYEQYF.

CDR3 amino acids: CASRTGQGNYEQYF. The CDR3 DNA follows: TGCGCCAGCCGTACGGGACAGGGAAACTACGAGCAGTACTTC. The gene calls are TRBV5-1 and TRBJ2-7, with 9 bases lining up with TRBD1. The CDR3 runs to 14 residues. The junction had 8 bases not matched to a gene; V was cut back by 7 bases and J by 3 bases. Germline loops: CDR1 SGHRS, CDR2 YFSETQ.

This chain uses TRBV9 with TRBJ2-1, with TRBD2 identical over 9 bases. Unmatched junction bases numbered 12, after V lost 0 bases and J lost 11 bases. CDR1 SGDLS and CDR2 YYNGEE come from the germline V gene. This CDR3 region has 16 residues. The CDR3, as DNA: TGTGCCAGCAGCGTAGAGAGCGGGAGGTTTACGGGTCAGCAGTTCTTC. Protein product: CASSVESGRFTGQQFF. Full variable domain (missing parts from reference TRBV9 and TRBJ2-1): DSGVTQTPKHLITATGQRVTLRCSPRSGDLSVYWYQQSLDQGLQFLIQYYNGEERAKGNILERFSAQQFPDLHSELNLSSLELGDSALYFCASSVESGRFTGQQFFGPGTRLTVL.

About this clone itself: Within the sample, other DNA sequences also encode this same CDR3. V is TRBV19 and J is TRBJ2-5; the D is unclear. With 4 bases removed from V and 5 bases from J, the gap between germline ends came to 11 bases. The length of the CDR3 is 13 residues. Germline CDR1 LNHDA, CDR2 SQIVND (reference sequence). Written as DNA, the CDR3 is TGTGCCAGTAGTACAGGCCGAACGGAGACCCAGTACTTC. This sequence encodes CASSTGRTETQYF. The full variable domain, in which reference TRBV19 and TRBJ2-5 provide the parts outside the CDR3, is DGGITQSPKYLFRKEGQNVTLSCEQNLNHDAMYWYRQDPGQGLRLIYYSQIVNDFQKGDIAEGYSVSREKKESFPLTVTSAQKNPTAFYLCASSTGRTETQYFGPGTRLLVL.

This clone was found a few times. The gene calls are TRBV2 and TRBJ2-2, with D possibly TRBD1 on 6 matching bases. V was clipped by 6 bases and J by 7 bases, with 21 bases between them. The CDR3 is 16 amino acids. Germline V lookup: CDR1 SNHLY, CDR2 FYNNEI. The CDR3 protein is CASSLQGTKNGGELFF. In DNA, the CDR3 is TGTGCCAGCAGCCTACAGGGTACCAAAAACGGCGGGGAGCTGTTTTTT.

V is TRBV10-2 and J is TRBJ2-5; D may match TRBD1 or TRBD2 (6 bases each). Trimming removed 5 bases at V and 9 bases at J, with 25 bases between. The CDR3 consists of 16 residues. CDR1 and CDR2 from the germline V gene are WSHSY and SAAADI. In nucleotides, the CDR3 is TGCGCCAGCAGTCTCAGCTCTTGGGGGGCCGCCGAGGCCCAGTACTTC. As protein: CASSLSSWGAAEAQYF.

The genes are TRBV7-2 and TRBJ1-3; the D is unclear. V was trimmed by 1 base and J by 3 bases, leaving 13 bases between them. Germline-derived CDR1 and CDR2 are SGHTA and FQGNSA. The CDR3 covers 16 residues. The DNA for the CDR3 is TGTGCCAGCAGCTTAGGGTTTCACAGTCTTGGAAACACCATATATTTT. The encoded protein is CASSLGFHSLGNTIYF.

CDR3 sequence reads: CASSLVIPGHPLNTGELFF. CDR3 DNA sequence: TGCGCCAGCAGCTTGGTTATTCCGGGACACCCTTTGAACACCGGGGAGCTGTTTTTT. The V call is TRBV5-1, the J call TRBJ2-2; perhaps TRBD1 as D (6 bases). CDR3 length equals 19 residues. CDR1 and CDR2 from the germline V gene are SGHRS and YFSETQ. V was trimmed by 0 bases and J by 1 base, leaving 19 bases between them. The entire variable domain, with the rest obtained from reference TRBV5-1 and TRBJ2-2, is as follows: KAGVTQTPRYLIKTRGQQVTLSCSPISGHRSVSWYQQTPGQGLQFLFEYFSETQRNKGNFPGRFSGRQFSNSRSEMNVSTLELGDSALYLCASSLVIPGHPLNTGELFFGEGSRLTVL.

By sample share, this clone is medium-sized (0.01 to 0.1%). The V gene is TRBV29-1, the J gene TRBJ1-5; D gene ambiguous. This CDR3 is built from 12 residues. Germline values: CDR1 SQVTM, CDR2 ANQGSEA. V dropped 4 bases and J dropped 6 bases, with 10 bases sitting between them. The CDR3: CSVGNLGQPQHF. CDR3 nucleotides: TGCAGCGTTGGGAATTTGGGTCAGCCCCAGCATTTT.

The gene calls are TRBV10-3 and TRBJ1-1; D is undetermined. CDR1 is ENHRY and CDR2 is SYGVKD in the germline V gene. There are 14 residues in the CDR3. Deletions cut 4 bases from V and 1 base from J, with 10 bases between. For the CDR3, the DNA is TGTGCCATCAGTGCCCGGGGAGAGAACACTGAAGCTTTCTTT. Its translation: CAISARGENTEAFF.

V and J are TRBV9 and TRBJ2-2; 9 bases line up with TRBD2. Germline CDR1 and CDR2: SGDLS and YYNGEE. This CDR3 has 17 residues. V was pared by 0 bases and J by 1 base, with 4 bases of the junction left unmatched. Here the CDR3 reads CASSVGIAGVNTGELFF. The CDR3 DNA reads TGTGCCAGCAGCGTAGGTATAGCGGGAGTGAACACCGGGGAGCTGTTTTTT.

The chain links TRBV11-3 to TRBJ2-4; D could derive from TRBD1 or TRBD2 (5 bases each). This CDR3 spans 15 amino acids. V lost 5 bases and J 6 bases, leaving 17 bases between the germline ends. The V gene's germline CDR1 is SGHNT and CDR2 YENEEA. The CDR3 loop is CASSLYSGQGNIQYF. CDR3 coding DNA: TGTGCCAGCAGCCTATACAGCGGCCAGGGAAACATTCAGTACTTC.

The V and J genes are TRBV11-2 and TRBJ2-1; the D is unclear. This CDR3 region has 12 residues. The V end was cut by 0 bases, the J end by 14 bases, with 11 bases between. Per the germline V gene, CDR1 is SGHAT and CDR2 is FQNNGV. CDR3: CASSLESKGKFF. The CDR3 DNA reads TGTGCCAGCAGCTTAGAGTCGAAAGGAAAGTTCTTC.